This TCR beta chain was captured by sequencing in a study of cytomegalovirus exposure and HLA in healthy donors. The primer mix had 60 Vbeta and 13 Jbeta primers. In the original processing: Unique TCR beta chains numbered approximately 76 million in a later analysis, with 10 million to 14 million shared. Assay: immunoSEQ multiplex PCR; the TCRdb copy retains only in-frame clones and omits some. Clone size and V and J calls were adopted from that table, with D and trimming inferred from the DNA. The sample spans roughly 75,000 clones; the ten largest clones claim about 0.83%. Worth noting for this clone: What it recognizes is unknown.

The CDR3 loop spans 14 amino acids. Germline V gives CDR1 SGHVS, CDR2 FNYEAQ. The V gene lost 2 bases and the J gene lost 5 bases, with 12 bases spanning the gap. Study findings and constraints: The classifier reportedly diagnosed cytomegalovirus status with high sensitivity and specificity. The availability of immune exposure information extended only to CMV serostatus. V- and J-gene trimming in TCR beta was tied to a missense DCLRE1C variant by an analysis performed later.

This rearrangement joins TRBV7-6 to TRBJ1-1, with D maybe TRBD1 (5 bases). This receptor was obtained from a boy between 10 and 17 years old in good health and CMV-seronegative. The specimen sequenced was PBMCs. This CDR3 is CASSLSAGWTEAFF. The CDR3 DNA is TGTGCCAGCAGCTTATCGGCAGGGTGGACTGAAGCTTTCTTT.